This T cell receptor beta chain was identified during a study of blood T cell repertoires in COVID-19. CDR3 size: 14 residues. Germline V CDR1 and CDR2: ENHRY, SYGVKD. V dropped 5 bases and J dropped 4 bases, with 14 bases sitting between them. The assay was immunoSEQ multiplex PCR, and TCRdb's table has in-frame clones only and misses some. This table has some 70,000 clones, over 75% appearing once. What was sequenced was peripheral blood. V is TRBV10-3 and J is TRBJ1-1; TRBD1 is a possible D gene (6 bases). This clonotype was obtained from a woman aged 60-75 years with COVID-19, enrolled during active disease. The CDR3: CAISPQGGGTEAFF. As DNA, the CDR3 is TGTGCCATCAGTCCCCAGGGAGGGGGCACTGAAGCTTTCTTT.